This TCR beta chain was observed in a study of cytomegalovirus exposure and HLA in healthy donors. This CDR3 has 15 amino acids. Trimming took 0 bases from V and 7 from J, leaving 13 bases between them. Germline lookup yields CDR1 SGDLS and CDR2 YYNGEE. There are a few counts of this clone. Use of 60 Vbeta and 13 Jbeta primers characterized the PCR. Profiling relied on immunoSEQ multiplex PCR, and the TCRdb table lists in-frame clones only, not all of them. The sample contains 130,000 or so clones, about 77% of which appear only once. The receptor was isolated from a female donor in good health and CMV-seronegative. V is TRBV9 and J is TRBJ1-4; the D gene is possibly TRBD1 (5 bases). Sequencing was performed on PBMCs. In DNA form, the CDR3 reads TGTGCCAGCAGCGTAGGGGAAGGGCAGGGTGAAAAACTGTTTTTT. This sequence encodes CASSVGEGQGEKLFF.